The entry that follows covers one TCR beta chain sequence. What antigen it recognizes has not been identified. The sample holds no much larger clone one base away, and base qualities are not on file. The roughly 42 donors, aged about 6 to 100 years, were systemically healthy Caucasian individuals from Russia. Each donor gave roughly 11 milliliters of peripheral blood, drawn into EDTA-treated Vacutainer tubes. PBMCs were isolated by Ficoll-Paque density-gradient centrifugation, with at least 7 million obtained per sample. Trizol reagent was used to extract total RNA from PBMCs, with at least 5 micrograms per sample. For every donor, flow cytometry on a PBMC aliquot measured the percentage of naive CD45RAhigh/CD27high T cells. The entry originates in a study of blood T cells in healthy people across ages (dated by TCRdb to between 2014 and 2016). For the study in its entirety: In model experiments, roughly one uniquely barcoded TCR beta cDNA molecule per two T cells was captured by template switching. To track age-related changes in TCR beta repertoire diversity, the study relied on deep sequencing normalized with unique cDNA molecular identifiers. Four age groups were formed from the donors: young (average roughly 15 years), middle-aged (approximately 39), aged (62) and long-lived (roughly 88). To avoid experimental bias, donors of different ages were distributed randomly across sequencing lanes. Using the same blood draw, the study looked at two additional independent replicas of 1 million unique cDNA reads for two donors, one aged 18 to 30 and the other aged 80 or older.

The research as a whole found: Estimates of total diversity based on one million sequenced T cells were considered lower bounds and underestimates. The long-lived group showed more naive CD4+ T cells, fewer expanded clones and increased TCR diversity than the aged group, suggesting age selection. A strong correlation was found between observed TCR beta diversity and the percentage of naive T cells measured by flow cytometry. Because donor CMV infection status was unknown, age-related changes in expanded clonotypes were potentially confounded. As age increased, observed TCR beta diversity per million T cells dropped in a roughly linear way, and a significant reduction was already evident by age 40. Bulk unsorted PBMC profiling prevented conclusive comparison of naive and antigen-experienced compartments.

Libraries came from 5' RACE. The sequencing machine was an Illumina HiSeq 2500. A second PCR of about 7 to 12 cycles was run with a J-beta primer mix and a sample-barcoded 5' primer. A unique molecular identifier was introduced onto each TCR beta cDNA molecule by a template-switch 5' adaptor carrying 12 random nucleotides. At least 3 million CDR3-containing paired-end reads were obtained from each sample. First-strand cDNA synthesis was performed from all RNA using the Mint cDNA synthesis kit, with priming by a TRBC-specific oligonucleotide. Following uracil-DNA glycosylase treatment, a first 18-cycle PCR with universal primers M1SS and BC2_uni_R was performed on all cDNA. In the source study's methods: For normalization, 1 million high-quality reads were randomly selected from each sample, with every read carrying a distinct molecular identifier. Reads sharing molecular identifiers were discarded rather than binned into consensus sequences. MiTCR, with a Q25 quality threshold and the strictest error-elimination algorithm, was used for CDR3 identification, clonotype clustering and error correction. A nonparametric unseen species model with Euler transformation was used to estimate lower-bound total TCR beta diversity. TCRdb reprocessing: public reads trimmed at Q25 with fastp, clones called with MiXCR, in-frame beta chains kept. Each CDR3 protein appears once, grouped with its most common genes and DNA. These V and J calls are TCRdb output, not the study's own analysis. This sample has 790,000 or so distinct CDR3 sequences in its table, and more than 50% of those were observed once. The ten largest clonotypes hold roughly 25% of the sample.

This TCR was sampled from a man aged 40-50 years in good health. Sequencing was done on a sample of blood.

The CDR3 here reads CSVMGGGKTQYF. The sequenced DNA: TGCAGCGTCATGGGGGGCGGGAAGACCCAGTACTTC. Here the chain combines TRBV29-1 and TRBJ2-5; the D gene may be TRBD1 or TRBD2, since each aligns over 6 bases. CDR3 length: 12 amino acids, cysteine to phenylalanine. CDR3 DNA only is kept here, 36 bases in frame from base 1. CDR1 and CDR2, per the germline V gene, are SQVTM and ANQGSEA. Trimming at the junction amounts to 6 bases on V and 6 bases on J, and the germline ends lie 14 bases apart.